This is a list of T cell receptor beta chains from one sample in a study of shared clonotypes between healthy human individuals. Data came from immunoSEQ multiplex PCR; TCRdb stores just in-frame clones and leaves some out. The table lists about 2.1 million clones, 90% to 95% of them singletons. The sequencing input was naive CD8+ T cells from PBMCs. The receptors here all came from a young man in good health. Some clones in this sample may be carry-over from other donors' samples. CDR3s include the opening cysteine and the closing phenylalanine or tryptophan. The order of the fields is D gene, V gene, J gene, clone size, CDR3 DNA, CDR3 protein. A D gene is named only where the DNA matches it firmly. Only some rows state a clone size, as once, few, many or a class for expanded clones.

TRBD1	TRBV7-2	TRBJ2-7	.	TGTGCCAGCAGCTACCATACAGGGGACGACACCTACGAGCAGTACTTC	CASSYHTGDDTYEQYF
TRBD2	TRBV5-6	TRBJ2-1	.	TGTGCCAGCAGCTTGGGAAGCGGGACGGGCAATGAGCAGTTCTTC	CASSLGSGTGNEQFF
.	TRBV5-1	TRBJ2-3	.	TGCGCCAGCAGCTGGACCTTAGGGTCAGATACGCAGTATTTT	CASSWTLGSDTQYF
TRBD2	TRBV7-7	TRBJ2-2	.	TGTGCCAGCAGCTTAGGGCTAGCGGGAGCCAACACCGGGGAGCTGTTTTTT	CASSLGLAGANTGELFF
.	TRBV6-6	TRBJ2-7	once	TGTGCCAGCGAGGACTCCGGGGGACGCCTTGATCGGCAGTACTTC	CASEDSGGRLDRQYF
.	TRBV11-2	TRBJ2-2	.	TGTGCCAGCAGCCTCTCTGTTGATGTTAGCGGGGAGCTGTTTTTT	CASSLSVDVSGELFF
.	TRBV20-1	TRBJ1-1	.	TGCAGTGCTAGGCTAGGGATTGAAGCTTTCTTT	CSARLGIEAFF
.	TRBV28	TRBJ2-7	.	TGTGCCAGCAATCGGGGCGGTCGTGACGAGCAGTACTTC	CASNRGGRDEQYF
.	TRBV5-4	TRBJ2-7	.	TGTGCCAGCAGCTCCGGACGGAGCTACGAGCAGTACTTC	CASSSGRSYEQYF
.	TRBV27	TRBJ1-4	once	TGTGCCAGCGGGGCAGGGGCAACTAATGAAAAACTGTTTTTT	CASGAGATNEKLFF
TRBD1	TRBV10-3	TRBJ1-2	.	TGTGCCATCAGTGATCTACAGGGGGTTTCTCATGGCTACACCTTC	CAISDLQGVSHGYTF
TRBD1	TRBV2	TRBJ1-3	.	TGTGCCAGCAGTGAAATACGGGACAGGGGTGGAAACACCATATATTTT	CASSEIRDRGGNTIYF
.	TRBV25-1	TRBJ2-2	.	TGTGCCAGCAGTGAATACTCTGGACAGTCGCCAACCGGGGAGCTGTTTTTT	CASSEYSGQSPTGELFF
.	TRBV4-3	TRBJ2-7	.	TGCGCCAGCAGCCAAGATCGGGATGATCGCTACGAGCAGTACTTC	CASSQDRDDRYEQYF
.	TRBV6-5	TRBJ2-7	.	TGTGCCAGCAGTTACCTGCTAGCCGACGAGCAGTACTTC	CASSYLLADEQYF
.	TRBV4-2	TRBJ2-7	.	TGTGCCAGCAGCCAAGCACTAGTCGGCCCCTCCTACGAGCAGTACTTC	CASSQALVGPSYEQYF
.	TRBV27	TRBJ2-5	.	TGTGCCAGCAGTCCTCTGACAGGCCCTTACCAAGAGACCCAGTACTTC	CASSPLTGPYQETQYF
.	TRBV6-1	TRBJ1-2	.	TGTGCCGCGGATGGGACACCTTATGGCTACACCTTC	CAADGTPYGYTF
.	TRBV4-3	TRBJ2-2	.	TGCGCCAGCAGCCAAGACAGGACCGGGGAGCTGTTTTTT	CASSQDRTGELFF
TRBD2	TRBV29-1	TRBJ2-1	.	TGCAGCGTCCCGGGACTAGCGGGGGCCGGGGCGCAGTTCTTC	CSVPGLAGAGAQFF
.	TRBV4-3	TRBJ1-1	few	TGCGCCAGCAGCTACGGACCTGAAGCTTTCTTT	CASSYGPEAFF
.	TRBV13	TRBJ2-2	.	TGTGCCAGCAGCTTAGAGGAGAGAGCGAACACCGGGGAGCTGTTTTTT	CASSLEERANTGELFF
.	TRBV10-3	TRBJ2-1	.	TGTGCCATCAGTGAGTCGGTGGGGGCTCCGAGCAATGAGCAGTTCTTC	CAISESVGAPSNEQFF
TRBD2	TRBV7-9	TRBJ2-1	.	TGTGCCAGCAGCATTACTAGCGGGAGTCTCGACAATGAGCAGTTCTTC	CASSITSGSLDNEQFF
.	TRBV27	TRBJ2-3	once	TGTGCCAGCAGTTTTGCGGCGGGAACATACACAGATACGCAGTATTTT	CASSFAAGTYTDTQYF
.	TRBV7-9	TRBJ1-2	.	TGTGCCAGCAGCTTATCTAGCCCAGACTACTATGGCTACACCTTC	CASSLSSPDYYGYTF
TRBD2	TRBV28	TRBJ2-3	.	TGTGCCAGCACTATCCGGACTAGCGGGAGATATACGCAGTATTTT	CASTIRTSGRYTQYF
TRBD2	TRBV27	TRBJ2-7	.	TGTGCCAGCAGTTCGATAGGGACTAGCGGATACGAGCAGTACTTC	CASSSIGTSGYEQYF
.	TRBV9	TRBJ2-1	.	TGTGCCAGCAGCGTAGCGGGAAGTCGCTCCTACAATGAGCAGTTCTTC	CASSVAGSRSYNEQFF
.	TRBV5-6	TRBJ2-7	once	TGTGCCAGCAGCTTGGAGGCAGGGACGGCCGAGCAGTACTTC	CASSLEAGTAEQYF
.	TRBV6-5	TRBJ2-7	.	TGTGCCAGCTCAGGTCTGGGATACGAGCAGTACTTC	CASSGLGYEQYF
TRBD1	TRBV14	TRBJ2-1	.	TGTGCCAGCAGCCACGGCCGGGGACAGGGCTATTACAATGAGCAGTTCTTC	CASSHGRGQGYYNEQFF
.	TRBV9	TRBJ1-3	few	TGTGCCAGCACCAAAGGGAGGGTCTTGACCTCTGGAAACACCATATATTTT	CASTKGRVLTSGNTIYF
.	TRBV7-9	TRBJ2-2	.	TGTGTCCTCCGCACGGGACCGAACACCGGGGAGCTGTTTTTT	CVLRTGPNTGELFF
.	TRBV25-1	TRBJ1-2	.	TGTGCCAGCAGTGAACCCGGACGGGTCTATGGCTACACCTTC	CASSEPGRVYGYTF
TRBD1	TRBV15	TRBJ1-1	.	TGTGCCACCAGCAGAATGACAGGGCGGAACACTGAAGCTTTCTTT	CATSRMTGRNTEAFF